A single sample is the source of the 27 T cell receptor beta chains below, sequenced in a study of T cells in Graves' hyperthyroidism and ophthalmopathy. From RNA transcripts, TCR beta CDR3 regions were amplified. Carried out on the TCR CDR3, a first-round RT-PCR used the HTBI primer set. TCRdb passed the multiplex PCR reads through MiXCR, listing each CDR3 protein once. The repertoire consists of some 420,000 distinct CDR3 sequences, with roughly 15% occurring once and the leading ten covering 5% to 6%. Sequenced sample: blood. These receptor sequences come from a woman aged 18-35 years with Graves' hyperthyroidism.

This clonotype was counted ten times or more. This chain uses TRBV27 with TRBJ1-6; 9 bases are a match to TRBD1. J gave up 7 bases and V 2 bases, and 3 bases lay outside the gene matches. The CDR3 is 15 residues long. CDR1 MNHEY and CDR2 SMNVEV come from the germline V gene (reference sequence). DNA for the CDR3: TGTGCCAGCAGTTTAGGGACAGGGTTCAATTCACCCCTCCACTTT. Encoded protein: CASSLGTGFNSPLHF.

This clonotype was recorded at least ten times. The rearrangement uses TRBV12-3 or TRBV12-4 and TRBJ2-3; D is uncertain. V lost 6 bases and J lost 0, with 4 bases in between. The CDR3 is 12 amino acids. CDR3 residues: CASRPSTDTQYF. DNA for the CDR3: TGTGCCAGCAGGCCGAGCACAGATACGCAGTATTTT.

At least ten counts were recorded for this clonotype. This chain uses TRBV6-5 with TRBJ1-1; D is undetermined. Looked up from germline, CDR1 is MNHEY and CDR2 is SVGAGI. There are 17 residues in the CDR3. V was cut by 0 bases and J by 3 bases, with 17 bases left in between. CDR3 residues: CASSYSIFWTPDTEAFF. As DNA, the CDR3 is TGTGCCAGCAGTTACTCGATTTTTTGGACGCCGGACACTGAAGCTTTCTTT.

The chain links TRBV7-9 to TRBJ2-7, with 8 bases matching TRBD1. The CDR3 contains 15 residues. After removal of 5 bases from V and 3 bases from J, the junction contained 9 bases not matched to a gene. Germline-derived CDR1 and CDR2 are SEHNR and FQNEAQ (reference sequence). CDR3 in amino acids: CASSTQTGVFYEQYF. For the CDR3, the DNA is TGTGCCAGCAGCACCCAGACAGGGGTCTTCTACGAGCAGTACTTC. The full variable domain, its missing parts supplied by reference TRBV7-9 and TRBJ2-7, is DTGVSQNPRHKITKRGQNVTFRCDPISEHNRLYWYRQTLGQGPEFLTYFQNEAQLEKSRLLSDRFSAERPKGSFSTLEIQRTEQGDSAMYLCASSTQTGVFYEQYFGPGTRLTVT.

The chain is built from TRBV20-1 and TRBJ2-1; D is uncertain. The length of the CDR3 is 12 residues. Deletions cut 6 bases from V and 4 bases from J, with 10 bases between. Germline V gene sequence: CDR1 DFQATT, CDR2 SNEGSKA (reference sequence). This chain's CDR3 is CSATDGYNEQFF. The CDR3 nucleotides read TGCAGTGCCACGGACGGGTACAATGAGCAGTTCTTC.

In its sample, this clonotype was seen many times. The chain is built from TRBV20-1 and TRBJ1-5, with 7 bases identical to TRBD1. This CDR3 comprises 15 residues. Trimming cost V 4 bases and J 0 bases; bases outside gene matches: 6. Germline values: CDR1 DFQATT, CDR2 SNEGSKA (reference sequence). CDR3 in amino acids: CSATKQGNSNQPQHF. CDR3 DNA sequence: TGCAGTGCTACTAAACAGGGGAATAGCAATCAGCCCCAGCATTTT.

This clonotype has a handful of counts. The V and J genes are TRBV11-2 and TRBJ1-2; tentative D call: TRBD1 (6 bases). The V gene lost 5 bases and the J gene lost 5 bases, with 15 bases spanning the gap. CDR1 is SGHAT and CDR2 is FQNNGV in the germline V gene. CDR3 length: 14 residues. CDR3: CASSLSGTPYGYTF. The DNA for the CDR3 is TGTGCCAGCAGCCTCTCCGGGACACCTTATGGCTACACCTTC.

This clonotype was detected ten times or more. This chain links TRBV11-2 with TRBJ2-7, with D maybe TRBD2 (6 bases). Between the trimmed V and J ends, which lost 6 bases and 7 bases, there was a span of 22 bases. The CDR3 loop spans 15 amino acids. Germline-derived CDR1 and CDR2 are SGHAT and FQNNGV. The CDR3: CASRGGGGNPGEQYF. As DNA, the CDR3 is TGTGCCAGCAGGGGGGGAGGCGGGAACCCGGGGGAGCAGTACTTC. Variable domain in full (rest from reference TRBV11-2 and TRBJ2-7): EAGVAQSPRYKIIEKRQSVAFWCNPISGHATLYWYQQILGQGPKLLIQFQNNGVVDDSQLPKDRFSAERLKGVDSTLKIQPAKLEDSAVYLCASRGGGGNPGEQYFGPGTRLTVT.

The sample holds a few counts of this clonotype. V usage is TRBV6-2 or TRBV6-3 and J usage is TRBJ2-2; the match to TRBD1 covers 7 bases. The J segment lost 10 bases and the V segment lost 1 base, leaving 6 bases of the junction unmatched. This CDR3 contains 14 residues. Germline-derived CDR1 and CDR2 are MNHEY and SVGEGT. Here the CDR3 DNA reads TGTGCCAGCAGTTACTTGCCAGGGGGTGCGGAGCTGTTTTTT. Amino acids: CASSYLPGGAELFF.

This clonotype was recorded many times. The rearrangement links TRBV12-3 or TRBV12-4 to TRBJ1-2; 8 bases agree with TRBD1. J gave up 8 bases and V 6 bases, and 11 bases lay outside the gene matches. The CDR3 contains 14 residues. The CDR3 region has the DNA TGTGCCAGCAGAAGCCGGGACAGGTACTTGGGCTACACCTTC. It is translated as CASRSRDRYLGYTF.

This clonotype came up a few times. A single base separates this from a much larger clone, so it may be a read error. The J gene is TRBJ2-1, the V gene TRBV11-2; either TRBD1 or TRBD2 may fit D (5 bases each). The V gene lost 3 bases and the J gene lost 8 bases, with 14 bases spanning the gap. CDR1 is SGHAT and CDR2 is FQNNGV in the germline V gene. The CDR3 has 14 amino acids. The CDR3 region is CASSFGAGPYEQFF. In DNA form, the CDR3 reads TGTGCCAGCAGCTTTGGGGCGGGCCCCTATGAGCAGTTCTTC.

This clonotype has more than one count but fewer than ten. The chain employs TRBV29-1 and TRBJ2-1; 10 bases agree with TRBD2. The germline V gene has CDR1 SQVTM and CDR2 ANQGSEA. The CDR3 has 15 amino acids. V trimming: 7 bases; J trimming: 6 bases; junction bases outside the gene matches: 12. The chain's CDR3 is CSAGITSGIGNEQFF. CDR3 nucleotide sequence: TGCAGCGCGGGCATAACTAGCGGGATAGGCAATGAGCAGTTCTTC.

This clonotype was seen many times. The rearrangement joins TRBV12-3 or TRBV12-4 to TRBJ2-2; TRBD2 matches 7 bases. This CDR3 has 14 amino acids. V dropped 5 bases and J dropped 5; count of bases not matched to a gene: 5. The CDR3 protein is CASSPTSDTGELFF. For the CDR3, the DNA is TGTGCCAGCAGTCCAACTAGCGATACCGGGGAGCTGTTTTTT.

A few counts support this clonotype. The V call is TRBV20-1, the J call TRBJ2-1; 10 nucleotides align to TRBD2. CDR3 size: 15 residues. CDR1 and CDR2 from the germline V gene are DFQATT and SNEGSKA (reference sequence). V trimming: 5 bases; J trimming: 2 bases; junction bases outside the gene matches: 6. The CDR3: CSAPKREGPYNEQFF. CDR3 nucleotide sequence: TGCAGTGCTCCCAAGCGGGAGGGCCCCTACAATGAGCAGTTCTTC.

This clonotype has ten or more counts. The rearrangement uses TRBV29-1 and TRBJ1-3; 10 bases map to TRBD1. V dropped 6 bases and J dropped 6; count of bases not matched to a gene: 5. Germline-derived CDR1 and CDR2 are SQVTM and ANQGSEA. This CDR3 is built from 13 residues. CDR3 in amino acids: CSVGQGKLNTIYF. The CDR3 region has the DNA TGCAGCGTGGGACAGGGGAAGTTAAACACCATATATTTT. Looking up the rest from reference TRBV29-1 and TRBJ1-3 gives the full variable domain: SAVISQKPSRDICQRGTSLTIQCQVDSQVTMMFWYRQQPGQSLTLIATANQGSEATYESGFVIDKFPISRPNLTFSTLTVSNMSPEDSSIYLCSVGQGKLNTIYFGEGSWLTVV.

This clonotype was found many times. Here the CDR3 reads CASSRDLDGNNEQFF. In DNA form, the CDR3 reads TGTGCCAGCAGTCGTGACCTAGACGGGAACAATGAGCAGTTCTTC. The V gene is TRBV27, the J gene TRBJ2-1, with TRBD2 as a possible D gene (5 bases). V lost 5 bases, J lost 5 bases, and 16 bases lay in between. The CDR3 contains 15 residues. Per germline, CDR1 MNHEY and CDR2 SMNVEV (reference sequence).

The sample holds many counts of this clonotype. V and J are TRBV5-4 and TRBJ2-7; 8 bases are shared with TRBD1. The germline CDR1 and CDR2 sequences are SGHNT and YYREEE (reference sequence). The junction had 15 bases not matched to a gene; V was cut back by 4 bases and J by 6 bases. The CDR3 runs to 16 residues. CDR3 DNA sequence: TGTGCCAGCAGCCGACGTGGGACAGGCGACATCCGCGAGCAGTACTTC. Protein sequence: CASSRRGTGDIREQYF.

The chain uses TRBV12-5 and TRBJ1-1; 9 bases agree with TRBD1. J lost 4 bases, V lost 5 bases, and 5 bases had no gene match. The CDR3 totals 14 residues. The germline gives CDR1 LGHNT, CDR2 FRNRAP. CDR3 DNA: TGTGCTAGTGGTCCGTTGACAGGGGGCACTGAAGCTTTCTTT. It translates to CASGPLTGGTEAFF.

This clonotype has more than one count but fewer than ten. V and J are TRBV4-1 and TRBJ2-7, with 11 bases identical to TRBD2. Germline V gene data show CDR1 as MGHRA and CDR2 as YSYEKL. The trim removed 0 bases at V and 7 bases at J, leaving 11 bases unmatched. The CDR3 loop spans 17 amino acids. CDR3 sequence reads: CASSQDSTSGNPKEQYF. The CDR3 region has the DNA TGCGCCAGCAGCCAAGACTCGACTAGCGGGAACCCTAAAGAGCAGTACTTC.

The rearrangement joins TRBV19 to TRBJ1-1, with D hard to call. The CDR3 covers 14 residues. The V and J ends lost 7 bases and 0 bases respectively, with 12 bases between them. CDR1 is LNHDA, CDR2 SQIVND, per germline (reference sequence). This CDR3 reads CASIPTPMNTEAFF. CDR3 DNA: TGTGCCAGTATCCCCACGCCGATGAACACTGAAGCTTTCTTT.

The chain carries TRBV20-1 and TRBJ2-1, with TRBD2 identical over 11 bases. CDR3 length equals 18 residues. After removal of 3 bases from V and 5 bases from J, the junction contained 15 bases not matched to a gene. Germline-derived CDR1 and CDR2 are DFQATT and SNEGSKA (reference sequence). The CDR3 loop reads CSASGGVAGGHGNNEQFF. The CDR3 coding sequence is TGCAGTGCTAGTGGCGGGGTAGCGGGAGGGCACGGGAACAATGAGCAGTTCTTC.

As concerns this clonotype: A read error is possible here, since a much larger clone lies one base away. CDR3 sequence (DNA): TGTGCCAGCAGTGAATTTGGGGGCTCTAGGGCCAACGTCCTGACTTTC. Its translation: CASSEFGGSRANVLTF. The gene calls are TRBV25-1 and TRBJ2-6; maybe TRBD1 (6 bases). The CDR3 totals 16 residues. Germline loops: CDR1 MGHDK, CDR2 SYGVNS.

CDR3 sequence (DNA): TGTGCCAGCAGCTCCAGGGGACAGTTCACCGGGGAGCTGTTTTTT. Translation gives CASSSRGQFTGELFF. The V call is TRBV11-1, the J call TRBJ2-2; 7 bases line up with TRBD1. CDR1 SGHAT and CDR2 FQDESV come from the germline V gene (reference sequence). The CDR3 totals 15 residues. V lost 4 bases to trimming and J lost 4 bases; unmatched junction nucleotides: 6.

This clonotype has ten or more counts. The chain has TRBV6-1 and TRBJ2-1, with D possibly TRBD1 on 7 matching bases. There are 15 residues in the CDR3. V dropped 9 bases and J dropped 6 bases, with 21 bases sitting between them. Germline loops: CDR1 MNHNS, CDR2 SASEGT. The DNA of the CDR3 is TGTGCCAGTTGGTCCGCAGGGGGGAAGCGCAATGAGCAGTTCTTC. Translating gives CASWSAGGKRNEQFF.

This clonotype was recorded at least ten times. The CDR3 protein is CASSFPGSVASYEQYF. DNA for the CDR3: TGTGCCAGCAGTTTCCCCGGCTCCGTGGCCTCCTACGAGCAGTACTTC. The chain carries TRBV6-1 and TRBJ2-7; no clear D gene. Per the germline V gene, CDR1 is MNHNS and CDR2 is SASEGT. Deletions cut 5 bases from V and 0 bases from J, with 17 bases between. The CDR3 length is 16 residues.

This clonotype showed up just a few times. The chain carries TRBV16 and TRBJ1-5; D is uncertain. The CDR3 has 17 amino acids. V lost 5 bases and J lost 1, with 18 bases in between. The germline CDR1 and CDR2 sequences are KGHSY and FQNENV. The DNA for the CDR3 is TGTGCCAGCAGCAAAACGGGTTCTGGGATGAGCAATCAGCCCCAGCATTTT. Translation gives CASSKTGSGMSNQPQHF.

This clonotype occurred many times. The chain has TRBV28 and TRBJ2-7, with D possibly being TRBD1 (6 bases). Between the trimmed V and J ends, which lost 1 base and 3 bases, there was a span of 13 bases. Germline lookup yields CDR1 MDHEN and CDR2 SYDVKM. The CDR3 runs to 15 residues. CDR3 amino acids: CASSLSRRGRYEQYF. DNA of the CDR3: TGTGCCAGCAGTTTATCACGCAGGGGTCGCTACGAGCAGTACTTC.